This record looks at one T cell receptor (beta chain) sequence and its context. The antigen remains undetermined. V was cut by 2 bases and J by 0 bases, with 8 bases left in between. Per the germline V gene, CDR1 is ENHRY and CDR2 is SYGVKD. The length of the CDR3 is 15 residues. The data stem from a study of cytomegalovirus exposure and HLA in healthy donors. The PCR contained 60 Vbeta and 13 Jbeta primers. The assay was immunoSEQ multiplex PCR, and TCRdb's table has in-frame clones only and misses some. The sample has 100,000 or so clones; just over 75% are singletons. Study-wide points: Highly shared sequence variants in one cluster were likely a sequencing artifact. A later analysis showed that HLA-associated TCR beta chains had undergone more clonal expansion than equally common others. CMV serostatus was the only recorded immune exposure for donors. An analysis that was carried out later associated 16,951 TCR beta sequences with HLA alleles at 0.05 false discovery rate.

The material sequenced was PBMCs. This clonotype was sampled from a man aged 35 to 55 in good health and CMV-seropositive. The J gene is TRBJ1-3, the V gene TRBV10-3; D not certain. Here the CDR3 reads CAISEGQDSGNTIYF. The CDR3 bases are TGTGCCATCAGTGAGGGGCAGGACTCTGGAAACACCATATATTTT.